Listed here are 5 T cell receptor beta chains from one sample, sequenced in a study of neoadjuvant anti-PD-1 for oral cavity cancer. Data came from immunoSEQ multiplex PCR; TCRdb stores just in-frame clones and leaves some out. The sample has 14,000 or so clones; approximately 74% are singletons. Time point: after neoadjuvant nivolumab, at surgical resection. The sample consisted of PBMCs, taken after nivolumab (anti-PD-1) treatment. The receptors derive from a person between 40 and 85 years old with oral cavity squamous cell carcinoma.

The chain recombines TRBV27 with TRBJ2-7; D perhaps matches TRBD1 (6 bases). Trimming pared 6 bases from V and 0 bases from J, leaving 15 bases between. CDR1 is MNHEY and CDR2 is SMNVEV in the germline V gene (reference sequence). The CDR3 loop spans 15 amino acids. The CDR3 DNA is TGTGCCAGCAGACGGGACACTAGGGGCTCCTACGAGCAGTACTTC. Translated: CASRRDTRGSYEQYF.

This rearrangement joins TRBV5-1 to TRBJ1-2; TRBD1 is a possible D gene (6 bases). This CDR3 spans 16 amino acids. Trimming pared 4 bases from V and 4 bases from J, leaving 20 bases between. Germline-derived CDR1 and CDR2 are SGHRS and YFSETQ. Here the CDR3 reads CASSVGGAETSYGYTF. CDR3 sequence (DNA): TGCGCCAGCAGCGTCGGGGGGGCCGAGACGTCCTATGGCTACACCTTC.

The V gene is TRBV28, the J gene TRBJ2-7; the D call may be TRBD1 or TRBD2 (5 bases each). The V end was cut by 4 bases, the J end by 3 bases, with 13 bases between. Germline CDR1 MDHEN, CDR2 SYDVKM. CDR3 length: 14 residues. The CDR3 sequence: CASSSGTANYEQYF. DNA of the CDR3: TGTGCCAGCAGTTCAGGGACGGCTAACTACGAGCAGTACTTC.

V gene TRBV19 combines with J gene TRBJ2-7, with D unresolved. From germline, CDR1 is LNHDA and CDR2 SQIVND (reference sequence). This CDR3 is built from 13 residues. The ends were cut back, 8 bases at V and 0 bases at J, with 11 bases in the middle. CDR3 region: CASGWSASYEQYF. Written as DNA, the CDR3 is TGTGCCAGTGGATGGTCGGCCTCCTACGAGCAGTACTTC.

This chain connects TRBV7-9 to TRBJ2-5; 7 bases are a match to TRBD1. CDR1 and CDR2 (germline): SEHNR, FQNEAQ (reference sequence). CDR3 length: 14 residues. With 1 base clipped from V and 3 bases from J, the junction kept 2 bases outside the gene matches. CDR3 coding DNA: TGTGCCAGCAGCTTAGAACAGGGGAAAGAGACCCAGTACTTC. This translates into CASSLEQGKETQYF.